Below, 8 T cell receptor beta chains from the same sample are listed, as sequenced in a study of cytomegalovirus exposure and HLA in healthy donors. Use of 60 Vbeta and 13 Jbeta primers characterized the PCR. TCRdb keeps only in-frame clones here, not all; method: immunoSEQ multiplex PCR. The repertoire includes 150,000 to 200,000 clones, around 81% of them detected once, and approximately 2% sits in the top ten. Sequenced input: PBMCs. Receptor source: a woman between 18 and 29 years old in good health and CMV-seropositive.

V is TRBV6-5 and J is TRBJ1-2; the match to TRBD1 covers 8 bases. The CDR3 extends over 14 amino acids. CDR1 and CDR2 from the germline V gene are MNHEY and SVGAGI. The trim removed 7 bases at V and 1 base at J, leaving 5 bases unmatched. For the CDR3, the DNA is TGTGCCAGCAACGACAGGGGTAGTAACTATGGCTACACCTTC. Its protein product is CASNDRGSNYGYTF.

The gene calls are TRBV6-5 and TRBJ2-5, with 8 bases identical to TRBD2. The CDR3 has 14 residues. Trimming cost V 4 bases and J 6 bases; bases outside gene matches: 7. CDR1 MNHEY and CDR2 SVGAGI come from the germline V gene. The CDR3: CASSWERGRKTQYF. The CDR3 DNA reads TGTGCCAGCAGTTGGGAGCGGGGGCGGAAGACCCAGTACTTC.

The chain uses TRBV19 and TRBJ1-3, with D possibly being TRBD1 (5 bases). The length of the CDR3 is 17 residues. Germline CDR1 reads LNHDA; CDR2 reads SQIVND (reference sequence). With 0 bases removed from V and 0 bases from J, the gap between germline ends came to 12 bases. The CDR3 region is CASSIDSGDYSGNTIYF. In DNA form, the CDR3 reads TGTGCCAGTAGTATAGACTCCGGGGACTACTCTGGAAACACCATATATTTT.

This rearrangement joins TRBV5-1 to TRBJ1-1, with TRBD1 matching over 10 bases. J was trimmed by 5 bases and V by 4 bases; bases with no gene match: 11. Germline V gene lookup returns CDR1 SGHRS and CDR2 YFSETQ. The CDR3 is 16 residues long. DNA of the CDR3: TGCGCCAGCAGCCGGGACAGGGGCGCGCCGGGGACTGAAGCTTTCTTT. Its protein product is CASSRDRGAPGTEAFF.

V is TRBV30 and J is TRBJ2-1; perhaps TRBD1 as D (6 bases). Germline CDR1 GTSNPN, CDR2 SVGIG (reference sequence). V lost 3 bases to trimming and J lost 9 bases, with 12 bases between them. This CDR3 region has 12 residues. The CDR3 protein is CAWSRGRGEQFF. Here the CDR3 DNA reads TGTGCCTGGAGCAGGGGTCGCGGTGAGCAGTTCTTC.

The chain recombines TRBV7-8 with TRBJ2-3, with 12 nucleotides matching TRBD2. Germline V gene lookup returns CDR1 SGHVS and CDR2 FQNEAQ. The CDR3 covers 17 residues. The ends lost 2 bases at V and 4 bases at J; junction bases unmatched: 7. The CDR3 here is CASSLSLAGGQPDTQYF. The CDR3 DNA reads as TGTGCCAGCAGCTTAAGCCTAGCGGGGGGGCAGCCAGATACGCAGTATTTT.

The CDR3 DNA is TGTGCCAGCAGCGGCCCTCCGGGACAGGGGGCCCGGAACACTGAAGCTTTCTTT. Encoded protein: CASSGPPGQGARNTEAFF. The chain couples TRBV7-9 to TRBJ1-1; 12 bases line up with TRBD1. This CDR3 contains 18 residues. Germline lookup yields CDR1 SEHNR and CDR2 FQNEAQ (reference sequence). J gave up 1 base and V 5 bases, and 11 bases lay outside the gene matches.

The chain uses TRBV6-1 and TRBJ1-6; TRBD1 matches 9 bases. Germline V gives CDR1 MNHNS, CDR2 SASEGT. There are 14 residues in the CDR3. After removal of 7 bases from V and 7 bases from J, the junction contained 5 bases not matched to a gene. The CDR3 DNA follows: TGTGCCAGCACCTTCGGACAGGGGAATTCACCCCTCCACTTT. Translation gives CASTFGQGNSPLHF.